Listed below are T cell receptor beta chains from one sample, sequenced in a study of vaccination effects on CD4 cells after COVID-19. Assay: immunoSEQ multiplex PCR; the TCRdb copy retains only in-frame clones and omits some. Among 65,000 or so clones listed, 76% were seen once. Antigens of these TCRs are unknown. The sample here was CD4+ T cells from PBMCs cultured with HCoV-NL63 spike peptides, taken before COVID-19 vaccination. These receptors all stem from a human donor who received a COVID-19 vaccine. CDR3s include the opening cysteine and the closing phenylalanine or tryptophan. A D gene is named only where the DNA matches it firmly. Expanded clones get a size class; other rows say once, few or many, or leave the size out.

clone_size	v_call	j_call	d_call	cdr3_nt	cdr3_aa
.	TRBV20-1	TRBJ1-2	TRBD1	TGCGGGTCCCGACAGGGTTATGGCTACACCTTC	CGSRQGYGYTF
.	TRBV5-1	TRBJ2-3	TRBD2	TGCGCCAGCAGCTTGCGGTGGGCGGGAGCAGATACGCAGTATTTT	CASSLRWAGADTQYF
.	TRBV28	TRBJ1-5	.	TGTGCCAGCAGCCTCTATAATCAGCCCCAGCATTTT	CASSLYNQPQHF
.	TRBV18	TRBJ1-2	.	TGTGCCAGCGGTGAGGACAACGGGGCTTGGGGCTACACCTTC	CASGEDNGAWGYTF
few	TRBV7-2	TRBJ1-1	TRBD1	TGTGCCAGCAGCCCCAGACAGGGGGACACTGAAGCTTTCTTT	CASSPRQGDTEAFF
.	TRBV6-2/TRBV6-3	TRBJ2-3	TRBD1	TGTGCCAGCAGTTACGAGGGGGCCCTTGGCACAGATACGCAGTATTTT	CASSYEGALGTDTQYF
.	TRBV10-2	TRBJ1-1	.	TGCGCCAGCAGTGAGAGTCTCACAGGTGAGGCTTTCTTT	CASSESLTGEAFF
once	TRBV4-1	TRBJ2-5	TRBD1	TGCGCCAGCAGCCAAGGGGACAGGACACCAGAGACCCAGTACTTC	CASSQGDRTPETQYF
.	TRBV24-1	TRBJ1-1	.	TGTGCCACCAGTGACAATACAGGGTCCAAAACCGGGGCTGAAGCTTTCTTT	CATSDNTGSKTGAEAFF
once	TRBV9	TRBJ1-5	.	TGTGCCAGCAGCGTAAAGAATAGTAGGGGAATCGGGGCGAGAATGCATCAGCCCCAGCATTTT	CASSVKNSRGIGARMHQPQHF
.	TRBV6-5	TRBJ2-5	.	TGTGCCAGCAGTTCAACGGAGGCCCAGTACTTC	CASSSTEAQYF
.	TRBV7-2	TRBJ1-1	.	TGTGCCAGCAGTTTGAGGGAGGGACCCCCGGTGACTGAAGCTTTCTTT	CASSLREGPPVTEAFF
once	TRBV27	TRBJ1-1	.	TGTGCCAGCAGTTCCCGGCAGGGAGATACTGAAGCTTTCTTT	CASSSRQGDTEAFF
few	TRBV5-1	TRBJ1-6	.	TGCGCCAGCAGCTTGGCCTTCCCCGGGAATTCACCCCTCCACTTT	CASSLAFPGNSPLHF
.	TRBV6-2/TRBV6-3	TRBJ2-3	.	TGTGCCAGCAGTTACGCAAGGGTGGAGGGGACAGATACGCAGTATTTT	CASSYARVEGTDTQYF
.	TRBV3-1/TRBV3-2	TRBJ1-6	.	TGTGCCAGCAGCCAAGTGGAAGGGTTTTCACCCCTCCACTTT	CASSQVEGFSPLHF
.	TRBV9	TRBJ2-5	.	TGTGCCAGCAGCGCCCGACAGCAAGAGACCCAGTACTTC	CASSARQQETQYF
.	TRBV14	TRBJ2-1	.	TGTGCCAGCAGCCAAGACGGGGGGCTCAGGCACCGCGAGCAGTTCTTC	CASSQDGGLRHREQFF
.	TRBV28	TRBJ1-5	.	TGTGCCGTCAACCCGGTGGGGTCAGCCTTCAATCAGCCCCAGCATTTT	CAVNPVGSAFNQPQHF
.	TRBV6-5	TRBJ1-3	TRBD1	TGTGCCAGCAGTCAGACAGGGTCTGGAAACACCATATATTTT	CASSQTGSGNTIYF
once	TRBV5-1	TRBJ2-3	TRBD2	TGCGCCAGCAGCCTACCCGGGACTAGCGGGGGGACCTTAACAGATACGCAGTATTTT	CASSLPGTSGGTLTDTQYF
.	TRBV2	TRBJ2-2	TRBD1	TGTGCCAGCAGGGACAGGGGGCTAACCGGGGAGCTGTTTTTT	CASRDRGLTGELFF
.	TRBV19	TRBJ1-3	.	TGTGCCAGTACCGGAGGAGGGACTGGAAACACCATATATTTT	CASTGGGTGNTIYF
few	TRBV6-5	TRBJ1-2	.	TGTGCCAGCAGTCAGGGTGGAGGCTACACCTTC	CASSQGGGYTF
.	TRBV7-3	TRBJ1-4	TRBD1	TGTGCCAGCAGATTCCACATGGGACAGTGTAATGAAAAACTGTTTTTT	CASRFHMGQCNEKLFF
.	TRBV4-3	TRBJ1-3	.	TGCGCCAGCAGCCAAGATGGCGGGGTCGGAAACACCATATATTTT	CASSQDGGVGNTIYF
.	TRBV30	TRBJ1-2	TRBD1	TGTGCCTGGAGTGTGGGGGACAGGGCCCCCAACGACTATGGCTACACCTTC	CAWSVGDRAPNDYGYTF
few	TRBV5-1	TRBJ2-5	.	TGCGCCAGCAGCGGAGAGGCACAAGAGACCCAGTACTTC	CASSGEAQETQYF
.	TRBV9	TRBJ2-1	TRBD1	TGTGCCAGCAGCGTCCGACAGGGGGCAAATGAGCAGTTCTTC	CASSVRQGANEQFF
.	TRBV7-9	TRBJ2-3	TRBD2	TGTGCCAGCAGCCCTACTAGCGGGCGACAGGGAGATACGCAGTATTTT	CASSPTSGRQGDTQYF
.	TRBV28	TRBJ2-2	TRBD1	TGTGCCAGCCTACAGGGGTTGAACACCGGGGAGCTGTTTTTT	CASLQGLNTGELFF
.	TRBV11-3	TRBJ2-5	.	TGTGCCAGCAGCTTAGATACGGGGGCTGAGGAGACCCAGTACTTC	CASSLDTGAEETQYF
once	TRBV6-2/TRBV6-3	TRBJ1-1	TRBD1	TGTGCCAGCAGTTACGGGCGACAGGGGTACACTGAAGCTTTCTTT	CASSYGRQGYTEAFF
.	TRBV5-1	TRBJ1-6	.	TGCGCCAGCAGCTTGGTGCTCTCGGGGGATAATAATTCACCCCTCCACTTT	CASSLVLSGDNNSPLHF
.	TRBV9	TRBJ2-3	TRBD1	TGTGCCAGCAGCGTAGAACAGGGGGATACGCAGTATTTT	CASSVEQGDTQYF
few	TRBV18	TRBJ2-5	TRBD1	TGTGCCAGCTCCCGCGCCCGGACAGGGGGCGAAGAGACCCAGTACTTC	CASSRARTGGEETQYF
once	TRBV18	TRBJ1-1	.	TGTGCCAGCTCACCCCCGGGTAGGAACACTGAAGCTTTCTTT	CASSPPGRNTEAFF
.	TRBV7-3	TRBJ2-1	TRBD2	TGTGCCAGCAGCTCCGAGGGGAGGGCTCCCCACAATGAGCAGTTCTTC	CASSSEGRAPHNEQFF
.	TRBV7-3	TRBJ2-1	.	TGTGCCAGCAGCTTGGGGGCGCGGTCCTACAATGAGCAGTTCTTC	CASSLGARSYNEQFF
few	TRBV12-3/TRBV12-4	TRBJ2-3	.	TGTGCCAGCAGTTCCACAGATACGCAGTATTTT	CASSSTDTQYF
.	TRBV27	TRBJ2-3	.	TGTGCCAGCAGTTCCCAGAGAGGACAGTATTTT	CASSSQRGQYF
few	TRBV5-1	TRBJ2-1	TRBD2	TGCGCCAGCAGCTTGGCGACTAGCGCGGCCTACAATGAGCAGTTCTTC	CASSLATSAAYNEQFF
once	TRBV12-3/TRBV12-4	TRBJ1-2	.	TGTGCCAGCAGTTTATCCCGGCAGAATGGCTACACCTTC	CASSLSRQNGYTF
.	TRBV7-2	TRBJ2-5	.	TGTGCCAGCAGCTTAGCGGGGCCGGGGGAGACCCAGTACTTC	CASSLAGPGETQYF
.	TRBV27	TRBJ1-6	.	TGTGCCAGCAGTTTTAAGACTAATTCACCCCTCCACTTT	CASSFKTNSPLHF
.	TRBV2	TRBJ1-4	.	TGTGCCAGCACCCTGACCTCCATCGGGGAAAAACTGTTTTTT	CASTLTSIGEKLFF
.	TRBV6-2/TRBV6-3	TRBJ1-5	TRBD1	TGTGCCAGCAGTAAACCGACAGGGGGCGCGGGATTTGGCAATCAGCCCCAGCATTTT	CASSKPTGGAGFGNQPQHF
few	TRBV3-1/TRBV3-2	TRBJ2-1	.	TGTGCCAGCAGCCAATCCCAGGGTTTTTACAATGAGCAGTTCTTC	CASSQSQGFYNEQFF
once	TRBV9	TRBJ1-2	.	TGTGCCAGCAGCGTAGACAGATCCCTCTATGGCTACACCTTC	CASSVDRSLYGYTF
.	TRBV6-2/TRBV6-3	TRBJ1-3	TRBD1	TGTGCCAGCAGCCAACCGGGACAGGGAGCGACCTTTCGGAACACCATATATTTT	CASSQPGQGATFRNTIYF
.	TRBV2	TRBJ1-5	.	TGTGCCAGCAAAGGGAGCAATCAGCCCCAGCATTTT	CASKGSNQPQHF
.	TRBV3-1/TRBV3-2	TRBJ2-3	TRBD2	TGTGCCAGCAGCCACTATAGGACTAGCGGGGGGGCCTCGAGCACAGATACGCAGTATTTT	CASSHYRTSGGASSTDTQYF
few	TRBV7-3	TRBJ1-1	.	TGTGCCAGCAGCTTAAATGGCGTATCCACTGAAGCTTTCTTT	CASSLNGVSTEAFF
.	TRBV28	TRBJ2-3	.	TGTGCCAGCAGTTGGACCGCCAGGGAAGATACGCAGTATTTT	CASSWTAREDTQYF
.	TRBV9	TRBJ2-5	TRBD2	TGTGCCAGCAGCTTACTAGCGGGGGAGAAAGAGACCCAGTACTTC	CASSLLAGEKETQYF
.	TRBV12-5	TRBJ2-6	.	TGTGCTAGTGGTTTGGTACCCGACGGGAGTCTGCCTGGGGCCAACGTCCTGACTTTC	CASGLVPDGSLPGANVLTF
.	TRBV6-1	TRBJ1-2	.	TGTGCCAGCAGTGAAGGGATAGGGGGCTATGGCTACACCTTC	CASSEGIGGYGYTF
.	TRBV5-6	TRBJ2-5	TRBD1	TGTGCCAGCAGCCTCTTAAACAGGGGGCGCGAGACCCAGTACTTC	CASSLLNRGRETQYF
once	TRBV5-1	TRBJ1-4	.	TGCGCCAGCAGCTTGGGGGGGGCAGTGGAGAATGAAAAACTGTTTTTT	CASSLGGAVENEKLFF
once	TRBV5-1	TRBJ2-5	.	TGCGCCAGCAGCTGGATGGGACCTCGGGCTGAGACCCAGTACTTC	CASSWMGPRAETQYF